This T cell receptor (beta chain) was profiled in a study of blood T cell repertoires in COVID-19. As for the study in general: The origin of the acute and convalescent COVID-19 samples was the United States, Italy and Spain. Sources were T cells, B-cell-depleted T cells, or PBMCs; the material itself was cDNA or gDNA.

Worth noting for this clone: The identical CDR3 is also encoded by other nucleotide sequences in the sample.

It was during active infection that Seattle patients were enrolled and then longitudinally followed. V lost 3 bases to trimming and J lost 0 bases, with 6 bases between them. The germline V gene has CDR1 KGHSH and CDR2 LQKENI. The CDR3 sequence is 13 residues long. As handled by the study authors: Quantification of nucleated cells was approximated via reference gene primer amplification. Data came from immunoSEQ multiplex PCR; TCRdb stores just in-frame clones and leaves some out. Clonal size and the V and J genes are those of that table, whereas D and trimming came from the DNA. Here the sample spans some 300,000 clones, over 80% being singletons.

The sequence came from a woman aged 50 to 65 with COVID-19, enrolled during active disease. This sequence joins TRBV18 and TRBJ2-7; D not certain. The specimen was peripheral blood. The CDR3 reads CASSPLSSYEQYF. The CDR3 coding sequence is TGTGCCAGCTCACCTCTCAGCTCCTACGAGCAGTACTTC.